The next 20 T cell receptor beta chains were all read from a single sample in a study of T cell responses to AZD1222 COVID-19 vaccine. The assay was immunoSEQ multiplex PCR, and TCRdb's table has in-frame clones only and misses some. Of approximately 79,000 clones listed, approximately 86% were seen once; the top ten hold under 9%. Sequenced here: peripheral blood, sampled on day 0 of AZD1222 vaccination. All receptors come from an adult in good health.

The chain couples TRBV6-1 to TRBJ1-6; 7 bases fit TRBD1. The length of the CDR3 is 17 residues. Germline assignment: CDR1 MNHNS and CDR2 SASEGT. After removal of 2 bases from V and 0 bases from J, the junction contained 4 bases not matched to a gene. For the CDR3, the DNA is TGTGCCAGCAGTGAAAGGGGACAGAGCTCCTATAATTCACCCCTCCACTTT. Translation: CASSERGQSSYNSPLHF.

This clone showed up just once. The V call is TRBV24-1, the J call TRBJ1-2, with 9 nucleotides matching TRBD1. J lost 2 bases, V lost 3 bases, and 3 bases had no gene match. The CDR3 runs to 15 residues. The V gene's germline CDR1 is KGHDR and CDR2 SFDVKD. Here the CDR3 reads CATSDPGQGNYGYTF. The DNA of the CDR3 is TGTGCCACCAGTGATCCGGGACAGGGAAACTATGGCTACACCTTC.

The chain has TRBV7-3 and TRBJ2-1, with D possibly matching TRBD1 (5 bases). The CDR3 is 15 amino acids. V gave up 5 bases and J gave up 0 bases, with 11 bases separating them. CDR1 and CDR2 from the germline V gene are SGHTA and FQGTGA. The CDR3 here is CASSTRTSSYNEQFF. The CDR3 nucleotides read TGTGCCAGCAGCACCCGGACAAGCTCCTACAATGAGCAGTTCTTC.

The chain couples TRBV3-1 (or the pseudogene TRBV3-2) to TRBJ2-3; TRBD2 might be the D (6 bases). The CDR3 covers 16 residues. Trimming pared 0 bases from V and 1 base from J, leaving 11 bases between. The germline CDR1 and CDR2 sequences are LGHDT and YNNKEL (reference sequence). The CDR3 here is CASSQDWRDRTDTQYF. For the CDR3, the DNA is TGTGCCAGCAGCCAAGATTGGCGGGACCGCACAGATACGCAGTATTTT.

The CDR3, as DNA: TGTGCCAGCAGCCAAGATGCGGGGTCACGGGGTGAGCAGTTCTTC. This encodes CASSQDAGSRGEQFF. The chain employs TRBV3-1 (or the pseudogene TRBV3-2) and TRBJ2-1, with D possibly being TRBD2 (6 bases). This CDR3 has 15 residues. The germline V gene encodes CDR1 LGHDT and CDR2 YNNKEL (reference sequence). Trimming shortened V by 0 bases and J by 9 bases, and 15 bases separated the two germline ends.

Concerning this clone itself: The sample carries other DNA sequences with the same CDR3. This chain uses TRBV7-3 with TRBJ1-1; unclear D gene. Trimming took off 1 base at V and 3 bases at J, with 6 bases between the two ends. The CDR3 totals 13 residues. CDR1 and CDR2 from the germline V gene are SGHTA and FQGTGA. The CDR3 DNA follows: TGTGCCAGCAGCTTAAATCGTGACACTGAAGCTTTCTTT. Translation gives CASSLNRDTEAFF.

The V and J genes are TRBV11-3 and TRBJ2-1; 8 bases fit TRBD2. Germline CDR1 reads SGHNT; CDR2 reads YENEEA. V lost 0 bases to trimming and J lost 8 bases; unmatched junction nucleotides: 12. The CDR3 extends over 17 amino acids. CDR3 in amino acids: CASSLEALAAKAHEQFF. The CDR3, as DNA: TGTGCCAGCAGCTTAGAAGCACTAGCGGCGAAAGCGCATGAGCAGTTCTTC.

The chain uses TRBV19 and TRBJ2-6, with no clear D. The V and J ends lost 8 bases and 1 base respectively, with 9 bases between them. This CDR3 is 14 amino acids long. Germline V lookup: CDR1 LNHDA, CDR2 SQIVND (reference sequence). The DNA for the CDR3 is TGTGCCAGTTGTACAGCGTCTGGGGCCAACGTCCTGACTTTC. Residues: CASCTASGANVLTF.

The chain uses TRBV5-5 and TRBJ1-2, with 8 bases fitting TRBD1. The germline V gene encodes CDR1 SGHKS and CDR2 YYEKEE (reference sequence). The length of the CDR3 is 14 residues. After removal of 4 bases from V and 8 bases from J, the junction contained 10 bases not matched to a gene. The CDR3 spells CASSPIEDRGGYTF. CDR3 DNA: TGTGCCAGCAGCCCGATTGAAGACAGGGGCGGCTACACCTTC.

This clone has a single count. The chain links TRBV12-3 or TRBV12-4 to TRBJ1-1; D perhaps matches TRBD1 (5 bases). Trimming left V 3 bases short and J 13 bases short, with 12 bases between. The CDR3 extends over 11 amino acids. The CDR3 DNA follows: TGTGCCAGCAGTTTCGGGGGACCGCTTTTCTTT. Residues: CASSFGGPLFF.

The chain is built from TRBV6-4 and TRBJ1-5; the D is unclear. V was cut by 6 bases and J by 0 bases, with 18 bases left in between. Germline lookup yields CDR1 MRHNA and CDR2 SNTAGT. The CDR3 sequence is 17 residues long. CDR3 sequence: CASSNDRGCGSNQPQHF. In DNA form, the CDR3 reads TGTGCCAGCAGCAACGACCGGGGTTGCGGTAGCAATCAGCCCCAGCATTTT.

The genes are TRBV15 and TRBJ2-3; the D is unclear. In germline, CDR1 is LNHNV, CDR2 YYDKDF (reference sequence). The CDR3 totals 15 residues. V dropped 3 bases and J dropped 0 bases, with 10 bases sitting between them. The CDR3 bases are TGTGCCACCAGCAGGGGTGCCGGGAGCACAGATACGCAGTATTTT. Its translation: CATSRGAGSTDTQYF.

The chain carries TRBV3-1 (or the pseudogene TRBV3-2) and TRBJ2-3; TRBD2 matches at 8 bases. The CDR3 has 18 residues. J lost 2 bases, V lost 0 bases, and 10 bases had no gene match. The germline CDR1 and CDR2 sequences are LGHDT and YNNKEL (reference sequence). The CDR3 sequence is CASSQEVPGRAVTDTQYF. In DNA form, the CDR3 reads TGTGCCAGCAGCCAAGAGGTCCCCGGGAGGGCCGTCACAGATACGCAGTATTTT.

This sequence joins TRBV5-1 and TRBJ1-2; tentatively, D is TRBD1 (6 bases). Germline CDR1 and CDR2: SGHRS and YFSETQ. The CDR3 loop spans 13 amino acids. V was cut by 0 bases and J by 3 bases, with 6 bases left in between. As DNA, the CDR3 is TGCGCCAGCAGCTTGGAGGGGGACTATGGCTACACCTTC. It encodes CASSLEGDYGYTF.

This clone was seen a single time. The chain is built from TRBV13 and TRBJ2-7, with D perhaps TRBD1 or TRBD2 (5 bases each). Germline V gene sequence: CDR1 PRHDT, CDR2 FYEKMQ (reference sequence). V was trimmed by 5 bases and J by 2 bases, leaving 13 bases between them. The CDR3 contains 14 residues. The CDR3 spells CASSPREGPYEQYF. The CDR3 DNA follows: TGTGCCAGCAGCCCCCGAGAGGGACCCTACGAGCAGTACTTC.

This rearrangement joins TRBV20-1 to TRBJ1-2; 9 bases are shared with TRBD1. Germline lookup yields CDR1 DFQATT and CDR2 SNEGSKA (reference sequence). CDR3 length equals 11 residues. V lost 6 bases and J lost 8; bases outside the gene matches: 4. CDR3 amino acids: CSARTGDGYTF. The CDR3 region has the DNA TGCAGTGCACGGACAGGGGACGGCTACACCTTC.

The chain combines TRBV18 with TRBJ1-5, with TRBD1 matching 10 bases. The V gene end was trimmed by 3 bases and the J gene end by 0 bases; junction bases not matched to a gene: 2. Germline CDR1 reads KGHSH; CDR2 reads LQKENI. The CDR3 extends over 16 amino acids. The CDR3 spells CASSPRDRGSNQPQHF. The CDR3 DNA reads TGTGCCAGCTCACCCCGGGACAGGGGTAGCAATCAGCCCCAGCATTTT.

CDR3 in amino acids: CASSLNPEKLFF. In DNA form, the CDR3 reads TGTGCCAGCAGCTTAAACCCCGAAAAACTGTTTTTT. The V gene is TRBV7-6, the J gene TRBJ1-4; D not certain. The germline V gene encodes CDR1 SGHVS and CDR2 FNYEAQ. The CDR3 extends over 12 amino acids. Trimming took 2 bases from V and 8 from J, leaving 6 bases between them. The full variable domain, its missing parts supplied by reference TRBV7-6 and TRBJ1-4, is GAGVSQSPRYKVTKRGQDVALRCDPISGHVSLYWYRQALGQGPEFLTYFNYEAQQDKSGLPNDRFSAERPEGSISTLTIQRTEQRDSAMYRCASSLNPEKLFFGSGTQLSVL.

The V gene is TRBV10-3, the J gene TRBJ2-2; 7 bases line up with TRBD2. This CDR3 spans 14 amino acids. Trimming cost V 9 bases and J 3 bases; bases outside gene matches: 7. Germline values: CDR1 ENHRY, CDR2 SYGVKD. CDR3 loop: CAMGVAGDTGELFF. For the CDR3, the DNA is TGTGCCATGGGGGTTGCGGGGGACACCGGGGAGCTGTTTTTT.

The chain joins TRBV28 to TRBJ1-4; D gene unclear. This CDR3 region has 14 residues. The germline CDR1 and CDR2 sequences are MDHEN and SYDVKM. Trimming removed 5 bases from V and 2 bases from J, with 9 bases in between. In nucleotides, the CDR3 is TGTGCCAGCAGTAGACGAGGCACTAATGAAAAACTGTTTTTT. Its translation: CASSRRGTNEKLFF.